Following are 22 T cell receptor beta chains from one sample sequenced in a study of cytomegalovirus exposure and HLA in healthy donors. Use of 60 Vbeta and 13 Jbeta primers characterized the PCR. TCRdb's table, derived via immunoSEQ multiplex PCR, lists solely in-frame clones and lacks some. Counted here are 85,000 to 100,000 clones, about four fifths occurring once; the ten biggest clones make up less than 3.5%. Sequencing was done on a sample of PBMCs. The receptor source for this set is a male donor in good health and CMV-seropositive.

The V gene is TRBV2, the J gene TRBJ2-3; 10 nucleotides agree with TRBD2. The CDR3 covers 15 residues. Germline V CDR1 and CDR2: SNHLY, FYNNEI. J lost 6 bases, V lost 4 bases, and 7 bases had no gene match. DNA for the CDR3: TGTGCCAGCAGTGGAGTAGCGGGGGGCTCGGATACGCAGTATTTT. It encodes CASSGVAGGSDTQYF. Full variable domain (rest looked up from reference TRBV2 and TRBJ2-3): EPEVTQTPSHQVTQMGQEVILRCVPISNHLYFYWYRQILGQKVEFLVSFYNNEISEKSEIFDDQFSVERPDGSNFTLKIRSTKLEDSAMYFCASSGVAGGSDTQYFGPGTRLTVL.

V gene TRBV7-8 combines with J gene TRBJ2-7, with 7 bases matching TRBD2. CDR3 size: 15 residues. V shed 4 bases, J shed 3 bases, and the junction held 9 bases outside the gene matches. Looked up from germline, CDR1 is SGHVS and CDR2 is FQNEAQ. CDR3 region: CASSWGSGELYEQYF. The DNA of the CDR3 is TGTGCCAGCAGCTGGGGGAGCGGGGAGCTCTACGAGCAGTACTTC.

This clone appeared once. The chain recombines TRBV6-1 with TRBJ2-1, with 13 bases that match TRBD2. The ends lost 4 bases at V and 0 bases at J; junction bases unmatched: 6. The CDR3 extends over 18 amino acids. CDR1 and CDR2 from the germline V gene are MNHNS and SASEGT. The CDR3 region is CASSGLAGGTSSYNEQFF. As DNA, the CDR3 is TGTGCCAGCAGTGGACTAGCGGGGGGCACTAGCTCCTACAATGAGCAGTTCTTC.

The genes are TRBV9 and TRBJ1-3; tentative D call: TRBD1 (5 bases). Germline V gives CDR1 SGDLS, CDR2 YYNGEE. Deletions cut 4 bases from V and 2 bases from J, with 19 bases between. CDR3 length: 17 residues. CDR3 in DNA: TGTGCCAGCAGCCGACTCTACGGGGGGATCGCTGGAAACACCATATATTTT. Its protein product is CASSRLYGGIAGNTIYF.

V usage is TRBV4-1 and J usage is TRBJ1-2, with D possibly being TRBD1 (6 bases). CDR1 is MGHRA and CDR2 is YSYEKL in the germline V gene. The CDR3 has 16 amino acids. Trimming shortened V by 0 bases and J by 0 bases, and 11 bases separated the two germline ends. CDR3 DNA: TGCGCCAGCAGCCAAGACTGGCAGGGGCCTAACTATGGCTACACCTTC. Its translation: CASSQDWQGPNYGYTF.

This chain joins TRBV27 and TRBJ2-2, with D possibly being TRBD2 (5 bases). The CDR3 loop spans 15 amino acids. Per germline, CDR1 MNHEY and CDR2 SMNVEV (reference sequence). Trimming left V 5 bases short and J 1 base short, with 11 bases between. CDR3 residues: CASSLGIRNTGELFF. The CDR3 region has the DNA TGTGCCAGCAGTCTCGGGATCCGGAACACCGGGGAGCTGTTTTTT.

In this sample, this clone turned up once. The CDR3: CASSILGQPIAKNIQYF. The DNA of the CDR3 is TGTGCCAGTAGTATTCTTGGGCAGCCCATAGCCAAAAACATTCAGTACTTC. The chain employs TRBV19 and TRBJ2-4; D is uncertain. CDR1 LNHDA and CDR2 SQIVND come from the germline V gene (reference sequence). The ends were cut back, 3 bases at V and 0 bases at J, with 15 bases in the middle. The CDR3 consists of 17 residues. The full variable domain, its missing parts supplied by reference TRBV19 and TRBJ2-4, is DGGITQSPKYLFRKEGQNVTLSCEQNLNHDAMYWYRQDPGQGLRLIYYSQIVNDFQKGDIAEGYSVSREKKESFPLTVTSAQKNPTAFYLCASSILGQPIAKNIQYFGAGTRLSVL.

The chain carries TRBV7-9 and TRBJ2-2; 11 bases line up with TRBD2. J lost 4 bases, V lost 5 bases, and 6 bases had no gene match. Germline lookup yields CDR1 SEHNR and CDR2 FQNEAQ (reference sequence). The CDR3 is made up of 16 amino acids. This CDR3 is CASSTGTSGPTGELFF. The CDR3 DNA reads TGTGCCAGCAGCACCGGGACTAGCGGACCCACCGGGGAGCTGTTTTTT. The variable domain in full, completed from reference TRBV7-9 and TRBJ2-2, reads DTGVSQNPRHKITKRGQNVTFRCDPISEHNRLYWYRQTLGQGPEFLTYFQNEAQLEKSRLLSDRFSAERPKGSFSTLEIQRTEQGDSAMYLCASSTGTSGPTGELFFGEGSRLTVL.

This clone has only a few counts. This chain links TRBV4-3 with TRBJ1-5; tentatively, D is TRBD1 (6 bases). Germline assignment: CDR1 LGHNA and CDR2 YSLEER. This CDR3 spans 14 amino acids. V gave up 5 bases and J gave up 5 bases, with 13 bases separating them. As DNA, the CDR3 is TGCGCCAGCAGCTACCACAGGGTAGATCAGCCCCAGCATTTT. Protein product: CASSYHRVDQPQHF.

This clone was seen a handful of times. The chain joins TRBV6-6 to TRBJ1-2; TRBD1 might be the D (6 bases). The CDR3 is made up of 15 amino acids. Germline assignment: CDR1 MNHNY and CDR2 SVGAGI (reference sequence). V lost 5 bases and J lost 8, with 21 bases in between. CDR3 in DNA: TGTGCCAGCAGTCTTATATCGGGATCAGGGGTCGGCTACACCTTC. This encodes CASSLISGSGVGYTF.

The CDR3 bases are TGTGCCAGCAGCGCTAACAGATACAATGAGCAGTTCTTC. This translates into CASSANRYNEQFF. The V gene is TRBV11-1, the J gene TRBJ2-1, with D hard to call. V lost 5 bases to trimming and J lost 4 bases, with 9 bases between them. CDR3 length: 13 residues. Germline lookup yields CDR1 SGHAT and CDR2 FQDESV (reference sequence).

The chain combines TRBV30 with TRBJ2-3; 13 bases match TRBD2. Trimming cost V 5 bases and J 0 bases; bases outside gene matches: 14. Germline V gene lookup returns CDR1 GTSNPN and CDR2 SVGIG (reference sequence). CDR3 size: 19 residues. CDR3 residues: CAWARGTGLAGASTDTQYF. The CDR3, as DNA: TGTGCCTGGGCTAGGGGCACTGGACTAGCGGGGGCTAGCACAGATACGCAGTATTTT.

The V gene is TRBV7-2, the J gene TRBJ2-3, with 8 bases lining up with TRBD1. Germline V lookup: CDR1 SGHTA, CDR2 FQGNSA. The junction had 10 bases not matched to a gene; V was cut back by 6 bases and J by 2 bases. CDR3 size: 16 residues. The CDR3 reads CASRSRTGIYTDTQYF. Here the CDR3 DNA reads TGTGCCAGCAGGTCCAGGACAGGGATCTACACAGATACGCAGTATTTT.

The chain links TRBV13 to TRBJ2-3, with D possibly matching TRBD1 (5 bases). Trimming removed 0 bases from V and 4 bases from J, with 14 bases in between. Germline lookup yields CDR1 PRHDT and CDR2 FYEKMQ (reference sequence). This CDR3 comprises 16 residues. Written as DNA, the CDR3 is TGTGCCAGCAGCTTAGGAGGGGTGCTCGCCTCAGATACGCAGTATTTT. Translated: CASSLGGVLASDTQYF. Based on the CDR3 plus reference TRBV13 and TRBJ2-3, the full variable domain is AAGVIQSPRHLIKEKRETATLKCYPIPRHDTVYWYQQGPGQDPQFLISFYEKMQSDKGSIPDRFSAQQFSDYHSELNMSSLELGDSALYFCASSLGGVLASDTQYFGPGTRLTVL.

The rearrangement links TRBV5-8 to TRBJ1-2, with 9 bases lining up with TRBD1. Germline assignment: CDR1 SGHTS and CDR2 YDEGEE. This CDR3 is built from 15 residues. Trimming took 5 bases from V and 5 from J; bases not matched to a gene: 10. The CDR3 DNA reads TGTGCCAGCAGGAGGGACAGGGCAGAGTTTTATGGCTACACCTTC. It is translated as CASRRDRAEFYGYTF.

This sequence joins TRBV7-2 and TRBJ1-1; D ambiguous. V dropped 5 bases and J dropped 1 base, with 11 bases sitting between them. The CDR3 runs to 14 residues. Per the germline V gene, CDR1 is SGHTA and CDR2 is FQGNSA. The CDR3 here is CASSPLLRNTEAFF. Here the CDR3 DNA reads TGTGCCAGCAGCCCCCTACTTAGGAACACTGAAGCTTTCTTT.

A word on this clone: At the DNA level, this CDR3 is encoded by other sequences in the same sample as well. V and J are TRBV5-1 and TRBJ2-3; 7 bases map to TRBD2. There are 15 residues in the CDR3. The germline V gene encodes CDR1 SGHRS and CDR2 YFSETQ. Trimming at V came to 0 bases and at J to 1 base, leaving 2 bases not matched to a gene. CDR3 DNA: TGCGCCAGCAGCTTGGGTCGGGGGGGCACAGATACGCAGTATTTT. Translation: CASSLGRGGTDTQYF.

CDR3 sequence reads: CASSPGTARPHNSPLHF. DNA for the CDR3: TGTGCCAGCAGCCCAGGGACAGCTCGACCCCATAATTCACCCCTCCACTTT. The V gene is TRBV5-6, the J gene TRBJ1-6; 7 nucleotides align to TRBD1. Per germline, CDR1 SGHDT and CDR2 YYEEEE. The CDR3 contains 17 residues. The J segment lost 5 bases and the V segment lost 4 bases, leaving 12 bases of the junction unmatched.

The rearrangement joins TRBV4-1 to TRBJ2-5; 7 nucleotides line up with TRBD1. The DNA end is more similar to TRBJ2-7, so the J call may be wrong. Per the germline V gene, CDR1 is MGHRA and CDR2 is YSYEKL. This CDR3 is built from 16 residues. CDR3 coding DNA: TGCGCCAGCAGCCAAGAATGGGACAGCAGCTCCTACGAGCAGTACTTC. This translates into CASSQEWDSSSYEQYF.

The rearrangement links TRBV25-1 to TRBJ1-6, with D uncertain. The CDR3 covers 14 residues. Germline CDR1 and CDR2: MGHDK and SYGVNS. With 0 bases removed from V and 7 bases from J, the gap between germline ends came to 7 bases. The CDR3, as DNA: TGTGCCAGCAGTGAATACCTTCCGAATTCACCCCTCCACTTT. This translates into CASSEYLPNSPLHF.

In this sample, this clone turned up once. CDR3 DNA sequence: TGTGCCAGCAGTTACTCTAACAGGGCCGGTAAGACCCAGTACTTC. This gives the protein CASSYSNRAGKTQYF. V gene TRBV6-5 combines with J gene TRBJ2-5; possible D gene TRBD1, 6 bases. The ends were cut back, 0 bases at V and 6 bases at J, with 14 bases in the middle. The CDR3 has 15 amino acids. Per germline, CDR1 MNHEY and CDR2 SVGAGI.

The chain carries TRBV5-1 and TRBJ2-1, with TRBD2 matching over 13 bases. Germline values: CDR1 SGHRS, CDR2 YFSETQ. Trimming cost V 4 bases and J 1 base; bases outside gene matches: 2. CDR3 length: 16 residues. CDR3 nucleotides: TGCGCCAGCAGCCAGACTAGCGGGGGGTCCTACAATGAGCAGTTCTTC. The encoded protein is CASSQTSGGSYNEQFF.